What follows are 6 T cell receptor beta chains derived from one specimen sequenced in a study of spatial heterogeneity in lung cancer. Study-wide points: Within tumors, counts of expanded alpha and beta TCRs tracked tumor mutation counts.

The time point here: sample taken at primary tumor resection. Using its own MiXCR run on the 5' RACE reads, TCRdb lists one record per CDR3 protein. The table lists approximately 23,000 distinct CDR3 sequences, 4% to 5.5% of them singletons, with more than 8.5% in the top ten. These TCRs are of unknown antigen specificity. This material consisted of lung tumor tissue, taken at surgery. These receptors all come from a male donor with early-stage non-small cell lung cancer.

The chain has TRBV7-6 and TRBJ2-3, with D perhaps matching TRBD1 (5 bases). This CDR3 comprises 15 residues. CDR1 is SGHVS, CDR2 FNYEAQ, per germline. With 8 bases removed from V and 2 bases from J, the gap between germline ends came to 17 bases. CDR3: CASAAFTGPTDTQYF. Written as DNA, the CDR3 is TGTGCCAGCGCCGCCTTCACAGGCCCCACAGATACGCAGTATTTT. The whole variable domain, remainder taken from reference TRBV7-6 and TRBJ2-3, is GAGVSQSPRYKVTKRGQDVALRCDPISGHVSLYWYRQALGQGPEFLTYFNYEAQQDKSGLPNDRFSAERPEGSISTLTIQRTEQRDSAMYRCASAAFTGPTDTQYFGPGTRLTVL.

The rearrangement links TRBV7-2 to TRBJ2-1; D is possibly TRBD2 (5 bases). The V end was cut by 4 bases, the J end by 0 bases, with 10 bases between. The CDR3 contains 15 residues. Per the germline V gene, CDR1 is SGHTA and CDR2 is FQGNSA. Here the CDR3 reads CASSSGGSSYNEQFF. CDR3 coding DNA: TGTGCCAGCAGCTCAGGTGGGAGCTCCTACAATGAGCAGTTCTTC.

This clonotype is labeled medium-sized. The chain joins TRBV7-2 to TRBJ2-7; no definite D call. Trimming removed 5 bases from V and 0 bases from J, with 8 bases in between. Germline V gene data show CDR1 as SGHTA and CDR2 as FQGNSA. The CDR3 is made up of 13 amino acids. CDR3 bases: TGTGCCAGCAGCCCCCGAGTCTCCTACGAGCAGTACTTC. Amino acid sequence: CASSPRVSYEQYF.

This clonotype came up many times. The chain uses TRBV2 and TRBJ2-3; the D call may be TRBD1 or TRBD2 (6 bases each). The ends were cut back, 7 bases at V and 5 bases at J, with 13 bases in the middle. This CDR3 region has 13 residues. Looked up from germline, CDR1 is SNHLY and CDR2 is FYNNEI. The CDR3 is CASIRGLGDTQYF. Written as DNA, the CDR3 is TGTGCCAGCATCCGGGGGCTGGGAGATACGCAGTATTTT.

The rearrangement links TRBV7-6 to TRBJ1-1; 9 bases line up with TRBD1. This CDR3 is 16 amino acids long. Germline CDR1 and CDR2: SGHVS and FNYEAQ. With 3 bases clipped from V and 4 bases from J, the junction kept 9 bases outside the gene matches. The CDR3 DNA is TGTGCCAGCAGCTTGATAGCGGACAGGGGAGGCACTGAAGCTTTCTTT. It yields the protein CASSLIADRGGTEAFF. The whole variable domain, filled in from reference TRBV7-6 and TRBJ1-1, reads GAGVSQSPRYKVTKRGQDVALRCDPISGHVSLYWYRQALGQGPEFLTYFNYEAQQDKSGLPNDRFSAERPEGSISTLTIQRTEQRDSAMYRCASSLIADRGGTEAFFGQGTRLTVV.

As to this clonotype: This sequence may be a read error, since a much larger clone differs from it by one base. The chain combines TRBV20-1 with TRBJ2-3, with D possibly being TRBD1 (6 bases). The germline CDR1 and CDR2 sequences are DFQATT and SNEGSKA (reference sequence). V was trimmed by 5 bases and J by 5 bases, leaving 8 bases between them. The CDR3 is 11 amino acids. CDR3 coding DNA: TGCAGTGCTGGGGGCGGAGATACGCAGTATTTT. Residues: CSAGGGDTQYF.